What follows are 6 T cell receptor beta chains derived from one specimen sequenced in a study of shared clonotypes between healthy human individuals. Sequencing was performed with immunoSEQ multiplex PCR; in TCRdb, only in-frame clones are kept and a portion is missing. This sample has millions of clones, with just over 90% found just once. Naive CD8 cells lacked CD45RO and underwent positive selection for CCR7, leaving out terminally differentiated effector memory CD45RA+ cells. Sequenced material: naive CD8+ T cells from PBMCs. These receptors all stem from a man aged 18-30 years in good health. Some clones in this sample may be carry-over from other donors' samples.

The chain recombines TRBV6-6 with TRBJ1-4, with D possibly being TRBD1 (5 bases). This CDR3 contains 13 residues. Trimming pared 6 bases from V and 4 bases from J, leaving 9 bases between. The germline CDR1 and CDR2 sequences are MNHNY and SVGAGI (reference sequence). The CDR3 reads CASRRGFNEKLFF. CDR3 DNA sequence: TGTGCCAGCAGGCGGGGCTTTAATGAAAAACTGTTTTTT.

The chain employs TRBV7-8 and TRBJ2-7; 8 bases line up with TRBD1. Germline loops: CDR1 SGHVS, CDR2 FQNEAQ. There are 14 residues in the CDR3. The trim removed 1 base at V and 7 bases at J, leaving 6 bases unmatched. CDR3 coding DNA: TGTGCCAGCAGCTTAGAAGACAGGGGAAGGGAGCAGTACTTC. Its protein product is CASSLEDRGREQYF.

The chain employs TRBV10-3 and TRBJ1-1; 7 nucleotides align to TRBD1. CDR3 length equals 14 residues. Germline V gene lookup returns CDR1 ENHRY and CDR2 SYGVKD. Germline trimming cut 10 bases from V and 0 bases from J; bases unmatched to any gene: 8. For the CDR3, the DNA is TGTGCCACCCAGGGGGGAGCCATGAACACTGAAGCTTTCTTT. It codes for CATQGGAMNTEAFF.

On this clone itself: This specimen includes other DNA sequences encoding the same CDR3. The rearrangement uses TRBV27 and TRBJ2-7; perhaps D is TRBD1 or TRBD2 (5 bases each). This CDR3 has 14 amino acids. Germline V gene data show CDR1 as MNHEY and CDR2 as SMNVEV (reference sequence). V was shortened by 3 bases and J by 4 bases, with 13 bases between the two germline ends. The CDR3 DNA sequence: TGTGCCAGCAGTTTCTCGGGGCTCGGGTACGAGCAGTACTTC. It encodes CASSFSGLGYEQYF.

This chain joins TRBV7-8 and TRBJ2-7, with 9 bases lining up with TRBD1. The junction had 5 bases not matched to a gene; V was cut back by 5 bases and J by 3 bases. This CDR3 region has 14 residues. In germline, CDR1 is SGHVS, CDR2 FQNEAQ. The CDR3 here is CASSPPGQGYEQYF. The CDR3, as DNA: TGTGCCAGCAGCCCCCCGGGACAGGGCTACGAGCAGTACTTC.

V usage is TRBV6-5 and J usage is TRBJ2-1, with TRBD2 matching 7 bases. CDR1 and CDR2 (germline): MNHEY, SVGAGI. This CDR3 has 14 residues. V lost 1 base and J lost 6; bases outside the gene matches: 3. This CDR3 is CASSYLGGSNEQFF. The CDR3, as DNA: TGTGCCAGCAGTTACTTGGGCGGGAGCAATGAGCAGTTCTTC.